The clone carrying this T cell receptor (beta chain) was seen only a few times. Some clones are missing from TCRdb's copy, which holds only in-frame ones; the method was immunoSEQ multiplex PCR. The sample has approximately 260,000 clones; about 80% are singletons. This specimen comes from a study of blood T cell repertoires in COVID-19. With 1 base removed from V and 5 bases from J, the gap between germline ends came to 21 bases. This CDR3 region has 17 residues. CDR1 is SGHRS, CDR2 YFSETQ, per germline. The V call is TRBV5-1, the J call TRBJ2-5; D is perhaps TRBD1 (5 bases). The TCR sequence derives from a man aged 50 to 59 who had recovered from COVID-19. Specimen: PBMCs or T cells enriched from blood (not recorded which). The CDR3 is CASSLYTLTGFDETQYF. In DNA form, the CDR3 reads TGCGCCAGCAGCTTGTATACGTTAACAGGCTTTGACGAGACCCAGTACTTC.